This TCR beta chain was identified during a study of blood T cell repertoires in COVID-19 (dated by TCRdb to 2020 to 2022). For context, the study as a whole: The collaborator samples originated in the United States, Italy and Spain and spanned the acute and convalescent phases of COVID-19. The prospective study material was composed of cDNA or gDNA derived from T cells, B-cell-depleted T cells, or PBMCs. The dataset comprised deeply sampled blood TCRbeta repertoires from subjects exposed to, actively infected with, or recovered from COVID-19. The repertoires were made available in a free public database intended to serve as a resource for research on the immune response to SARS-CoV-2. Samples were obtained from the ongoing ImmuneRACE study (first 160 participants) and from over 1,000 subjects provided by 6 global collaborators. The sample metadata nearly always contained a de-identified subject ID, COVID-19 status, age in years and sex. Where available, HLA class I and class II types were obtained from metadata supplied by the sample provider rather than from assay-based typing. Here is what the overall study found, with its caveats: The quantity of clinical and demographic metadata differed by source and by participant and was supplied without curation.

CDR3 length: 16 amino acids, cysteine to phenylalanine. The sequence is cut down to CDR3 DNA, 48 bases in frame from base 1. In the germline V gene, CDR1 corresponds to SGHTS and CDR2 to YDEGEE. Here V drops 1 base and J drops 6 bases, and the junction holds 6 bases not matched to any gene. TCRbeta CDR3 regions were amplified from genomic DNA by means of the immunoSEQ Assay, a bias-controlled multiplex PCR. In the authors' own workflow: Within the assay, amplification of reference gene primers was used to estimate how many nucleated cells each sample contained. To quantify the absolute abundance of each unique TCRbeta CDR3 rearrangement, sequence reads were collapsed and filtered. Productive Simpson clonality was computed per sample as the square root of Simpson's diversity index over productive rearrangements. TCRdb obtained this table from immuneACCESS and retained in-frame rearrangements with V and J assigned. These tables miss some clones; where compared with another copy, unresolved V genes account for less than half of the shortfall, and the remainder is unexplained. For V, J and clone size, that table is used; D and trimming come from the DNA. The sample yields some 250,000 clones; around 82% were counted once. 4.4% of the sample goes to the ten largest clones.

Each collaborating institution followed its own protocols to collect whole blood in K2EDTA tubes. For TCRbeta analysis, collaborators shipped samples in one of three forms: frozen whole blood, isolated PBMCs, or DNA extracted from either of those sample types. This clone was seen just once. It has no known antigen specificity. No base quality values were provided; no much bigger clone lies one nucleotide off. The sequenced material came from peripheral blood. The chain was built from TRBV5-8 and TRBJ2-1; 11 bases in between match TRBD2. This TCR was sampled from a man aged 50 to 60 with active or convalescent COVID-19. The nucleotide sequence is TGTGCCAGCAGCTTGCTAACTAGCGGGGGACCCAATGAGCAGTTCTTC. This is translated as CASSLLTSGGPNEQFF.